This T cell receptor beta chain derives from a study of T cells in Graves' hyperthyroidism and ophthalmopathy. General observations from the study: Separation of ophthalmopathy from stable hyperthyroidism was achieved by a 13 V-J model. Blood samples included most of the expanded thyroid clonotypes exceeding 0.001.

Together with thyroid ultrasound, orbital computed tomography, serum thyroxine and TRAb, clinical symptoms were used for diagnoses. Extraction of PBMCs used roughly 9.6 ml of fresh peripheral blood. Amplified TCR beta CDR3 regions came from RNA transcripts. The HTBI primer set drove a first-round RT-PCR of the TCR CDR3. TCRdb re-called the multiplex PCR reads through MiXCR, storing one row per CDR3 protein. The table lists roughly 740,000 distinct CDR3 sequences, 16% of them singletons. The CDR3 is 14 residues long. Germline V CDR1 and CDR2: MNHNS, SASEGT. Ten or more counts support this clonotype. Its matching antigen is unknown.

The source material was blood. This receptor was obtained from a man younger than 35 with Graves' hyperthyroidism. The chain recombines TRBV6-1 with TRBJ2-7; D may be TRBD1 (5 bases). The CDR3 is CASRGRGPPWEQYF. CDR3 coding DNA: TGTGCAAGCCGTGGTAGGGGTCCACCATGGGAGCAGTACTTC.